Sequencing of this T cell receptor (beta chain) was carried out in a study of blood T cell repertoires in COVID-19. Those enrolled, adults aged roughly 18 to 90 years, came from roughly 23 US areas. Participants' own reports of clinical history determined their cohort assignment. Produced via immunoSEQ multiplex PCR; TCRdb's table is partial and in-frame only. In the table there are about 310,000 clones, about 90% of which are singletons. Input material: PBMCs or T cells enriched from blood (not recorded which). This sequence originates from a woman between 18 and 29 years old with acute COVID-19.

The CDR3 sequence: CASSLGGSQPQHF. The CDR3 DNA is TGTGCCAGCAGTTTGGGGGGGTCCCAGCCCCAGCATTTT. The chain uses TRBV28 and TRBJ1-5, with a possible D match to TRBD1 (5 bases). CDR3 length equals 13 residues. V lost 3 bases, J lost 7 bases, and 10 bases lay in between. Germline CDR1 is MDHEN and CDR2 is SYDVKM.